These 21 T cell receptor beta chains were sequenced from one sample in a study of beta chain features in type 1 diabetes. The authors reverse transcribed all of the isolated RNA, so sequencing captured expressed TCRB transcripts. Measured with immunoSEQ multiplex PCR; TCRdb has only the in-frame clones, and not every one. The repertoire holds around 300,000 clones, with 8% as singletons. Material: central memory CD4+ T cells from blood. Receptors were obtained from a woman aged 18-35 years in good health.

The chain joins TRBV5-4 to TRBJ2-2; possibly TRBD2 for D (5 bases). V lost 4 bases and J 1 base, leaving 11 bases between the germline ends. Germline CDR1 SGHNT, CDR2 YYREEE (reference sequence). The CDR3 consists of 15 residues. CDR3 region: CASSKTTQNTGELFF. CDR3 in DNA: TGTGCCAGCAGCAAGACTACACAGAACACCGGGGAGCTGTTTTTT.

This chain links TRBV9 with TRBJ2-1, with 15 nucleotides matching TRBD2. Germline lookup yields CDR1 SGDLS and CDR2 YYNGEE. The V segment lost 2 bases and the J segment 3 bases; nucleotides outside the gene matches: 6. The CDR3 length is 18 residues. DNA for the CDR3: TGTGCCAGCAGCGTCGGAGGGACTAGCGGGAGGATCTACAATGAGCAGTTCTTC. As protein: CASSVGGTSGRIYNEQFF.

This clone turned up a few times. The V gene is TRBV9, the J gene TRBJ2-1, with D hard to call. The CDR3 totals 14 residues. V was clipped by 4 bases and J by 3 bases, with 11 bases between them. In germline, CDR1 is SGDLS, CDR2 YYNGEE. Written as DNA, the CDR3 is TGTGCCAGCAGCCCCACGATTCTCTACAATGAGCAGTTCTTC. Protein product: CASSPTILYNEQFF.

The chain joins TRBV7-8 to TRBJ1-1, with TRBD1 as a possible D gene (6 bases). The CDR3 extends over 13 amino acids. Germline values: CDR1 SGHVS, CDR2 FQNEAQ. Trimming cost V 5 bases and J 0 bases, with 7 bases left between them. The CDR3 DNA is TGTGCCAGCAGCAGACAGGTGAACACTGAAGCTTTCTTT. Its protein is CASSRQVNTEAFF.

CDR3 DNA: TGTGCCAGCACAGGGGCGGGACGATACCCCTACGAGCAGTACTTC. Translation gives CASTGAGRYPYEQYF. The chain couples TRBV28 to TRBJ2-7; D is perhaps TRBD1 or TRBD2 (6 bases each). CDR3 length equals 15 residues. The V gene's germline CDR1 is MDHEN and CDR2 SYDVKM. Trimming removed 7 bases at V and 2 bases at J, with 18 bases between.

This clone has a handful of counts. V usage is TRBV29-1 and J usage is TRBJ2-1, with D hard to call. V was trimmed by 4 bases and J by 0 bases, leaving 7 bases between them. The CDR3 consists of 13 residues. Germline assignment: CDR1 SQVTM and CDR2 ANQGSEA. As DNA, the CDR3 is TGCAGCGTTGCCCCGAGCTCCTACAATGAGCAGTTCTTC. It encodes CSVAPSSYNEQFF.

The rearrangement joins TRBV4-1 to TRBJ1-6; D is possibly TRBD1 (6 bases). The CDR3 runs 14 residues. The V gene lost 1 base and the J gene lost 8 bases, with 9 bases spanning the gap. Germline V gene lookup returns CDR1 MGHRA and CDR2 YSYEKL. CDR3 protein: CASSQAAGDSPLHF. CDR3 nucleotide sequence: TGCGCCAGCAGCCAAGCAGCAGGGGATTCACCCCTCCACTTT.

This clone was counted a few times. This chain uses TRBV2 with TRBJ2-1; 7 bases map to TRBD1. Per the germline V gene, CDR1 is SNHLY and CDR2 is FYNNEI. Unmatched junction bases numbered 5, after V lost 5 bases and J lost 1 base. The CDR3 is 15 amino acids. As DNA, the CDR3 is TGTGCCAGCAGTCCTATGACAGGGTCCTACAATGAGCAGTTCTTC. Translation gives CASSPMTGSYNEQFF.

The rearrangement joins TRBV4-1 to TRBJ2-3, with 9 positions matching TRBD1. CDR1 is MGHRA and CDR2 is YSYEKL in the germline V gene. V lost 0 bases, J lost 3 bases, and 7 bases stayed unmatched. CDR3 size: 17 residues. CDR3 nucleotides: TGCGCCAGCAGCCAAGAGAGTCTGGACAGGGGAACAGATACGCAGTATTTT. Translating it yields CASSQESLDRGTDTQYF.

Ten or more counts support this clone. The chain carries TRBV4-3 and TRBJ1-2, with D unclear. The V end lost 0 bases, the J end lost 8 bases, and 10 bases lay between the germline ends. CDR1 is LGHNA and CDR2 is YSLEER in the germline V gene. This CDR3 comprises 13 residues. The CDR3 protein is CASSQDTRWGYTF. The DNA for the CDR3 is TGCGCCAGCAGCCAAGATACCAGATGGGGCTACACCTTC.

The genes are TRBV29-1 and TRBJ1-2; TRBD1 matches at 8 bases. After removal of 5 bases from V and 8 bases from J, the junction contained 7 bases not matched to a gene. CDR1 SQVTM and CDR2 ANQGSEA come from the germline V gene. CDR3 size: 12 residues. CDR3 DNA: TGCAGCGTTAAGACAGGGGCCAGAGGCTACACCTTC. This gives the protein CSVKTGARGYTF.

This clone appeared a few times. The chain links TRBV30 to TRBJ2-7, with D perhaps TRBD1 (6 bases). With 8 bases removed from V and 2 bases from J, the gap between germline ends came to 16 bases. Germline CDR1 is GTSNPN and CDR2 is SVGIG (reference sequence). The CDR3 has 13 residues. The CDR3 region is CARSPGTTYEQYF. DNA of the CDR3: TGTGCCCGCTCCCCCGGGACAACCTACGAGCAGTACTTC.

In its sample, this clone was seen many times. This chain connects TRBV14 to TRBJ2-7; TRBD2 aligns across 8 bases. Germline CDR1 is SGHDN and CDR2 is FVKESK. V was clipped by 4 bases and J by 3 bases; unmatched bases: 5. There are 14 residues in the CDR3. For the CDR3, the DNA is TGTGCCAGCAGCCGTTTAGCGGGAAACTACGAGCAGTACTTC. Its translation is CASSRLAGNYEQYF.

The V call is TRBV14, the J call TRBJ2-1; D may correspond to TRBD1 or TRBD2 (5 bases each). Trimming removed 0 bases at V and 4 bases at J, with 13 bases between. Germline CDR1 SGHDN, CDR2 FVKESK. CDR3 size: 16 residues. CDR3 protein: CASSQDFGTGYNEQFF. For the CDR3, the DNA is TGTGCCAGCAGCCAAGATTTCGGGACGGGATACAATGAGCAGTTCTTC.

V and J are TRBV15 and TRBJ2-5; tentatively, D is TRBD1 or TRBD2 (6 bases each). This CDR3 is built from 15 residues. V was trimmed by 4 bases and J by 3 bases, leaving 15 bases between them. Germline assignment: CDR1 LNHNV and CDR2 YYDKDF (reference sequence). The CDR3 is CATSITGRREETQYF. The CDR3 DNA reads as TGTGCCACCAGCATAACAGGGAGGAGGGAAGAGACCCAGTACTTC. Drawing the rest from reference TRBV15 and TRBJ2-5, the complete variable domain is DAMVIQNPRYQVTQFGKPVTLSCSQTLNHNVMYWYQQKSSQAPKLLFHYYDKDFNNEADTPDNFQSRRPNTSFCFLDIRSPGLGDTAMYLCATSITGRREETQYFGPGTRLLVL.

This clone occurred a few times. V is TRBV2 and J is TRBJ2-3; D gene unclear. Germline CDR1 reads SNHLY; CDR2 reads FYNNEI. The CDR3 spans 13 residues. Deletions cut 2 bases from V and 1 base from J, with 4 bases between. The CDR3 reads CASSEQGTDTQYF. The CDR3 DNA sequence: TGTGCCAGCAGTGAACAGGGCACAGATACGCAGTATTTT.

This chain links TRBV7-9 with TRBJ2-5, with 8 bases lining up with TRBD1. This CDR3 has 15 amino acids. CDR1 SEHNR and CDR2 FQNEAQ come from the germline V gene (reference sequence). V lost 5 bases to trimming and J lost 5 bases; unmatched junction nucleotides: 10. The CDR3 protein is CASSLTGTGGETQYF. The DNA for the CDR3 is TGTGCCAGCAGCCTTACCGGGACAGGCGGGGAGACCCAGTACTTC.

This clone has only a few counts. J is TRBJ1-3 and V is TRBV6-5, with D uncertain. Trimming removed 10 bases at V and 0 bases at J, with 13 bases between. CDR1 is MNHEY, CDR2 SVGAGI, per germline. This CDR3 is 14 amino acids long. The CDR3 region has the DNA TGTGCCACCGTCGGACGCTACTCTGGAAACACCATATATTTT. It is translated as CATVGRYSGNTIYF.

This clone was seen a handful of times. The J gene is TRBJ1-2, the V gene TRBV5-1, with D tentatively TRBD1 (5 bases). The CDR3 covers 12 residues. Germline V gene sequence: CDR1 SGHRS, CDR2 YFSETQ. V lost 5 bases and J lost 6, with 11 bases in between. CDR3 coding DNA: TGCGCCAGCAGGATGGGGGAAGATGGCTACACCTTC. Its translation: CASRMGEDGYTF.

As to this clone: One end of the junction is discordant with germline, which a read error may explain. The chain combines TRBV14 with TRBJ2-1; 8 nucleotides align to TRBD1. Germline V gene lookup returns CDR1 SGHDN and CDR2 FVKESK. The CDR3 is 21 amino acids. CDR3 sequence (DNA): TGTGCCAGCAGCAAAGACGAGACAGGGGCTCTGAGAAAATTCTCCTACAATGAGCAGTTCTTC. It is translated as CASSKDETGALRKFSYNEQFF.

The table lists this clone with a few counts. The J gene is TRBJ2-3, the V gene TRBV5-1; a weak D match, TRBD2 (5 bases). Germline V gene sequence: CDR1 SGHRS, CDR2 YFSETQ. The CDR3 is 14 residues long. V lost 5 bases and J 10 bases, leaving 20 bases between the germline ends. DNA of the CDR3: TGCGCCAGCAGTTCGGAGGACCCCGCGGTTTCGCAGTATTTT. Translated, it gives CASSSEDPAVSQYF.